The following is a T cell receptor (beta chain) sequence with its context. The data belong to a study of OX40 agonist ivuxolimab in advanced cancers. Germline CDR1 and CDR2: SGHVS and FQNEAQ. V shed 6 bases, J shed 5 bases, and the junction held 9 bases outside the gene matches. The CDR3 loop spans 15 amino acids. Measured with immunoSEQ multiplex PCR; TCRdb has only the in-frame clones, and not every one. The sample holds about 67,000 clones, 90% to 95% seen once. J is TRBJ2-3 and V is TRBV7-8; TRBD2 matches at 9 bases. The sequence was collected from an adult with an advanced solid tumor such as melanoma, head and neck, liver or kidney cancer. Sequencing was performed on CD4+ or CD8+ T cells sorted from blood, taken in a trial of the OX40 agonist ivuxolimab. The CDR3 loop reads CASRTRASGIDTQYF. Written as DNA, the CDR3 is TGTGCCAGCAGAACTCGGGCTAGCGGGATAGATACGCAGTATTTT. Based on the CDR3 plus reference TRBV7-8 and TRBJ2-3, the full variable domain is GAGVSQSPRYKVAKRGQDVALRCDPISGHVSLFWYQQALGQGPEFLTYFQNEAQLDKSGLPSDRFFAERPEGSVSTLKIQRTQQEDSAVYLCASRTRASGIDTQYFGPGTRLTVL.